Listed here are 31 T cell receptor beta chains from one sample, sequenced in a study of blood T cell repertoires in COVID-19 (dated by TCRdb to 2018 to 2021). Library preparation was by the immunoSEQ multiplex PCR assay. TCRdb obtained this table from immuneACCESS and retained in-frame rearrangements with V and J assigned. These tables miss some clones; where compared with another copy, unresolved V genes account for less than half of the shortfall, and the remainder is unexplained. Across this sample there are approximately 240,000 clones, with around 87% seen only once. The ten biggest clones cover 3% to 3.5% of the sample. What was sequenced was peripheral blood. These receptor sequences come from a woman aged 25 to 45 who had recovered from COVID-19.

This chain joins TRBV7-2 and TRBJ2-2; D gene unclear. V gave up 3 bases and J gave up 5 bases, with 7 bases separating them. The CDR3 contains 13 residues. CDR1 and CDR2 (germline): SGHTA, FQGNSA. The CDR3 loop reads CASSFSPTGELFF. Here the CDR3 DNA reads TGTGCCAGCAGCTTTAGCCCGACCGGGGAGCTGTTTTTT.

The CDR3 spells CASSSQGGQGAPNVLTF. The DNA of the CDR3 is TGTGCCAGCAGCTCCCAGGGGGGACAGGGGGCACCCAACGTCCTGACTTTC. The chain couples TRBV7-3 to TRBJ2-6; 12 nucleotides match TRBD1. The ends lost 4 bases at V and 8 bases at J; junction bases unmatched: 9. Per the germline V gene, CDR1 is SGHTA and CDR2 is FQGTGA. CDR3 length equals 17 residues. Supplemented by reference TRBV7-3 and TRBJ2-6, the full variable domain reads GAGVSQTPSNKVTEKGKYVELRCDPISGHTALYWYRQSLGQGPEFLIYFQGTGAADDSGLPNDRFFAVRPEGSVSTLKIQRTERGDSAVYLCASSSQGGQGAPNVLTFGAGSRLTVL.

The CDR3 nucleotides are TGCAGTGCTAGTGTGGCAGGGGAACAGGGTACGCAGTATTTT. Residues: CSASVAGEQGTQYF. This sequence joins TRBV20-1 and TRBJ2-3, with D perhaps matching TRBD1 (6 bases). Trimming took off 3 bases at V and 8 bases at J, with 18 bases between the two ends. CDR3 length equals 14 residues. Looked up from germline, CDR1 is DFQATT and CDR2 is SNEGSKA (reference sequence).

V gene TRBV29-1 combines with J gene TRBJ2-5; D is ambiguous. Per the germline V gene, CDR1 is SQVTM and CDR2 is ANQGSEA. This CDR3 is 12 amino acids long. V was trimmed by 4 bases and J by 2 bases, leaving 8 bases between them. The CDR3 DNA sequence: TGCAGCGTTGTTGCAGTACAAGAGACCCAGTACTTC. This sequence encodes CSVVAVQETQYF.

The V and J genes are TRBV6-6 and TRBJ1-1; 9 nucleotides align to TRBD1. V was pared by 4 bases and J by 5 bases, with 5 bases of the junction left unmatched. This CDR3 comprises 14 residues. In germline, CDR1 is MNHNY, CDR2 SVGAGI (reference sequence). This chain's CDR3 is CASSSGQGKTEAFF. The CDR3 DNA reads as TGTGCCAGCAGTTCGGGACAGGGAAAGACTGAAGCTTTCTTT.

The J gene is TRBJ1-6, the V gene TRBV6-6; a possible D gene is TRBD1 (5 bases). The germline CDR1 and CDR2 sequences are MNHNY and SVGAGI (reference sequence). Trimming stripped 7 bases from V and 12 bases from J, with 13 bases between. The CDR3 is 12 amino acids. CDR3 loop: CASNHPGGPLHF. In DNA form, the CDR3 reads TGTGCCAGCAACCACCCGGGGGGACCCCTCCACTTT.

This clone has more than one count but fewer than ten. Other DNA sequences in this sample translate to the same CDR3. The V call is TRBV4-1, the J call TRBJ1-5; 11 bases line up with TRBD1. The CDR3 length is 16 residues. Germline CDR1 reads MGHRA; CDR2 reads YSYEKL. The J segment lost 7 bases and the V segment lost 1 base, leaving 6 bases of the junction unmatched. CDR3 region: CASSQGGQGASQPQHF. In DNA form, the CDR3 reads TGCGCCAGCAGCCAAGGAGGACAGGGGGCAAGCCAGCCCCAGCATTTT.

V usage is TRBV30 and J usage is TRBJ2-5; 10 bases are shared with TRBD2. The V and J ends lost 1 base and 6 bases, in that order; junction bases with no gene match: 5. Germline CDR1 and CDR2: GTSNPN and SVGIG (reference sequence). This CDR3 comprises 14 residues. The CDR3 protein is CAWSAVAGGQTQYF. CDR3 bases: TGTGCCTGGAGTGCTGTAGCGGGGGGACAGACCCAGTACTTC.

In nucleotides, the CDR3 is TGTGCCAGCAGTGGGGACAGGTACAATGAGCAGTTCTTC. Translation gives CASSGDRYNEQFF. V is TRBV6-2 or TRBV6-3 and J is TRBJ2-1; 8 bases are a match to TRBD1. The CDR3 spans 13 residues. CDR1 MNHEY and CDR2 SVGEGT come from the germline V gene. V trimming: 5 bases; J trimming: 4 bases; junction bases outside the gene matches: 1.

The CDR3 loop is CASKILGTDTQYF. CDR3 DNA sequence: TGTGCCAGCAAAATTCTTGGCACAGATACGCAGTATTTT. The rearrangement joins TRBV2 to TRBJ2-3, with unresolved D. The V end was cut by 7 bases, the J end by 1 base, with 9 bases between. This CDR3 is 13 amino acids long. Germline V gives CDR1 SNHLY, CDR2 FYNNEI.

The J gene is TRBJ2-7, the V gene TRBV21-1; the table gives TRBD1 as D, unverified against the DNA. TRBV21-1 corresponds to a pseudogene. This CDR3 is built from 16 residues. CDR3 nucleotides: TGTGCCAGCAGCACTCCGGGACAGAGTTCTTCCTACGAGCAGTACTTC. Its protein is CASSTPGQSSSYEQYF.

The chain links TRBV5-3 to TRBJ1-2; the D gene is possibly TRBD1 (6 bases). TRBV5-3 is flagged as an ORF with uncertain function. The CDR3 extends over 17 amino acids. The ends were cut back, 0 bases at V and 1 base at J, with 16 bases in the middle. CDR3 bases: TGTGCCAGAAGCTTGGGACAGGCGCATATGATTAACTATGGCTACACCTTC. Residues: CARSLGQAHMINYGYTF.

This clone was detected once. The chain joins TRBV12-3 or TRBV12-4 to TRBJ2-7, with D tentatively TRBD2 (5 bases). The CDR3 length is 11 residues. V dropped 2 bases and J dropped 8 bases, with 7 bases sitting between them. CDR3 amino acids: CASSLIGKQYF. CDR3 DNA: TGTGCCAGCAGTTTAATCGGGAAGCAGTACTTC.

The chain carries TRBV5-1 and TRBJ2-5, with D possibly TRBD2 on 5 matching bases. This CDR3 region has 14 residues. V was clipped by 2 bases and J by 3 bases, with 11 bases between them. Germline lookup yields CDR1 SGHRS and CDR2 YFSETQ. Written as DNA, the CDR3 is TGCGCCAGCAGCTTATTGGGGAGTGAAGAGACCCAGTACTTC. It translates to CASSLLGSEETQYF.

The chain recombines TRBV11-2 with TRBJ2-1, with 10 bases aligning to TRBD2. V shed 2 bases, J shed 1 base, and the junction held 5 bases outside the gene matches. The germline V gene encodes CDR1 SGHAT and CDR2 FQNNGV. This CDR3 contains 17 residues. The CDR3 nucleotides read TGTGCCAGCAGCTTACGTTTAGCGGGGGGTTCCTACAATGAGCAGTTCTTC. As protein: CASSLRLAGGSYNEQFF. Full variable domain (missing parts from reference TRBV11-2 and TRBJ2-1): EAGVAQSPRYKIIEKRQSVAFWCNPISGHATLYWYQQILGQGPKLLIQFQNNGVVDDSQLPKDRFSAERLKGVDSTLKIQPAKLEDSAVYLCASSLRLAGGSYNEQFFGPGTRLTVL.

This rearrangement joins TRBV6-6 to TRBJ2-4; the match to TRBD1 covers 8 bases. CDR3 length equals 18 residues. Losses at the gene ends were 5 bases for V and 3 bases for J; bases not matched to a gene: 15. Germline V gene sequence: CDR1 MNHNY, CDR2 SVGAGI (reference sequence). CDR3 in amino acids: CASSPLPPGQAVKNIQYF. CDR3 sequence (DNA): TGTGCCAGCAGTCCCCTCCCTCCGGGACAGGCTGTCAAAAACATTCAGTACTTC.

J is TRBJ1-5 and V is TRBV20-1; 12 positions agree with TRBD1. V dropped 3 bases and J dropped 7; count of bases not matched to a gene: 10. CDR1 and CDR2 from the germline V gene are DFQATT and SNEGSKA (reference sequence). The CDR3 has 16 amino acids. The CDR3: CSASPGTGGSGQPQHF. The CDR3 bases are TGCAGTGCTAGTCCCGGGACAGGGGGCAGCGGGCAGCCCCAGCATTTT.

CDR3 residues: CASSFHFRDIDSYEQYF. The CDR3 nucleotides read TGTGCCAGCAGCTTCCACTTCAGGGACATCGACTCCTACGAGCAGTACTTC. The chain links TRBV7-2 to TRBJ2-7; D is perhaps TRBD1 (6 bases). V was clipped by 3 bases and J by 0 bases, with 18 bases between them. The length of the CDR3 is 17 residues. Germline-derived CDR1 and CDR2 are SGHTA and FQGNSA. The variable domain in full, completed from reference TRBV7-2 and TRBJ2-7, reads GAGVSQSPSNKVTEKGKDVELRCDPISGHTALYWYRQSLGQGLEFLIYFQGNSAPDKSGLPSDRFSAERTGGSVSTLTIQRTQQEDSAVYLCASSFHFRDIDSYEQYFGPGTRLTVT.

The CDR3: CASSLGGGYDNSPLHF. CDR3 DNA: TGTGCCAGCAGCTTAGGGGGGGGCTATGATAATTCACCCCTCCACTTT. The V and J genes are TRBV7-9 and TRBJ1-6; maybe TRBD1 (6 bases). Germline CDR1 is SEHNR and CDR2 is FQNEAQ (reference sequence). With 1 base removed from V and 5 bases from J, the gap between germline ends came to 12 bases. The CDR3 covers 16 residues.

The chain uses TRBV6-2 or TRBV6-3 and TRBJ2-1; 10 nucleotides match TRBD2. This CDR3 is 18 amino acids long. V shed 2 bases, J shed 3 bases, and the junction held 10 bases outside the gene matches. Germline V gene lookup returns CDR1 MNHEY and CDR2 SVGEGT. The CDR3 DNA follows: TGTGCCAGCAGTTACACTGGAATAGCGGGGGGTGGCTACAATGAGCAGTTCTTC. This encodes CASSYTGIAGGGYNEQFF.

The J gene is TRBJ2-1, the V gene TRBV7-2; 13 nucleotides agree with TRBD2. V was pared by 5 bases and J by 5 bases, with 6 bases of the junction left unmatched. The CDR3 has 16 residues. Germline V gene data show CDR1 as SGHTA and CDR2 as FQGNSA. CDR3 nucleotides: TGTGCCAGCAGCCCTGGGACTAGCGGGGCCCACAATGAGCAGTTCTTC. Encoded protein: CASSPGTSGAHNEQFF.

This sequence joins TRBV2 and TRBJ2-5; D ambiguous. CDR1 and CDR2 (germline): SNHLY, FYNNEI. CDR3 length: 12 amino acids. Trimming stripped 4 bases from V and 3 bases from J, with 6 bases between. The CDR3 DNA is TGTGCCAGCAGTGTAGTGGAAGAGACCCAGTACTTC. Translating gives CASSVVEETQYF.

The chain has TRBV19 and TRBJ1-5, with 9 bases that match TRBD1. The junction had 5 bases not matched to a gene; V was cut back by 10 bases and J by 4 bases. CDR1 is LNHDA and CDR2 is SQIVND in the germline V gene (reference sequence). CDR3 length equals 13 residues. CDR3 loop: CATTGGENQPQHF. DNA for the CDR3: TGTGCCACTACAGGGGGCGAGAATCAGCCCCAGCATTTT. The whole variable domain, filled in from reference TRBV19 and TRBJ1-5, reads DGGITQSPKYLFRKEGQNVTLSCEQNLNHDAMYWYRQDPGQGLRLIYYSQIVNDFQKGDIAEGYSVSREKKESFPLTVTSAQKNPTAFYLCATTGGENQPQHFGDGTRLSIL.

V and J are TRBV3-1 (or the pseudogene TRBV3-2) and TRBJ1-5; the match to TRBD1 covers 8 bases. The trim removed 0 bases at V and 6 bases at J, leaving 10 bases unmatched. Germline values: CDR1 LGHDT, CDR2 YNNKEL (reference sequence). CDR3 length equals 17 residues. DNA for the CDR3: TGTGCCAGCAGCCAAGATATTCACGGACAGGGCGTTCAGCCCCAGCATTTT. This gives the protein CASSQDIHGQGVQPQHF.

V gene TRBV3-1 (or the pseudogene TRBV3-2) combines with J gene TRBJ2-2; TRBD2 aligns across 14 bases. V was pared by 7 bases and J by 7 bases, with 5 bases of the junction left unmatched. This CDR3 spans 15 amino acids. CDR1 LGHDT and CDR2 YNNKEL come from the germline V gene (reference sequence). The CDR3 DNA reads as TGTGCCAGCACGGGGACTAGCGGGGGCATCGGGGAGCTGTTTTTT. Translating it yields CASTGTSGGIGELFF.

The CDR3 DNA sequence: TGTGCCAGTAGTATCACCGGGACTAGCGGGACAGATACGCAGTATTTT. Encoded protein: CASSITGTSGTDTQYF. This chain connects TRBV19 to TRBJ2-3; 12 bases line up with TRBD2. After removal of 3 bases from V and 3 bases from J, the junction contained 4 bases not matched to a gene. The CDR3 contains 16 residues. Germline V CDR1 and CDR2: LNHDA, SQIVND (reference sequence). The entire variable domain, with the rest obtained from reference TRBV19 and TRBJ2-3, is as follows: DGGITQSPKYLFRKEGQNVTLSCEQNLNHDAMYWYRQDPGQGLRLIYYSQIVNDFQKGDIAEGYSVSREKKESFPLTVTSAQKNPTAFYLCASSITGTSGTDTQYFGPGTRLTVL.

The chain is built from TRBV2 and TRBJ1-1, with TRBD1 as a possible D gene (5 bases). Germline V gene data show CDR1 as SNHLY and CDR2 as FYNNEI. CDR3 size: 14 residues. This CDR3 is CAPSSGNVGTEAFF. As DNA, the CDR3 is TGTGCACCATCGTCAGGGAATGTTGGGACTGAAGCTTTCTTT. The full variable domain, in which reference TRBV2 and TRBJ1-1 provide the parts outside the CDR3, is EPEVTQTPSHQVTQMGQEVILRCVPISNHLYFYWYRQILGQKVEFLVSFYNNEISEKSEIFDDQFSVERPDGSNFTLKIRSTKLEDSAMYFCAPSSGNVGTEAFFGQGTRLTVV.

The chain recombines TRBV7-3 with TRBJ2-3; the D gene is possibly TRBD2 (6 bases). Germline V CDR1 and CDR2: SGHTA, FQGTGA. The CDR3 loop spans 19 amino acids. Trimming removed 1 base from V and 6 bases from J, with 26 bases in between. This chain's CDR3 is CASSLRAVGASARLDTQYF. The DNA of the CDR3 is TGTGCCAGCAGCTTAAGGGCCGTTGGGGCTAGCGCCCGTCTGGATACGCAGTATTTT.

J is TRBJ2-1 and V is TRBV23-1, with a weak D call TRBD2 (6 bases). TRBV23-1 is designated an ORF whose function remains uncertain. The length of the CDR3 is 16 residues. Trimming removed 4 bases from V and 4 bases from J, with 17 bases in between. The CDR3 DNA sequence: TGCGCCAGCAGTCCCCGGGGGTCCTTAGATTACAATGAGCAGTTCTTC. Its protein is CASSPRGSLDYNEQFF.

The chain uses TRBV10-3 and TRBJ2-7; 7 bases align to TRBD1. After removal of 2 bases from V and 3 bases from J, the junction contained 4 bases not matched to a gene. CDR1 is ENHRY and CDR2 is SYGVKD in the germline V gene. CDR3 length equals 14 residues. The DNA of the CDR3 is TGTGCCATCAGTGAGGGGGGACAGAGCTACGAGCAGTACTTC. Encoded protein: CAISEGGQSYEQYF.

The CDR3 here is CASSQAGPRGIEQFF. The DNA for the CDR3 is TGCGCCAGCAGCCAAGCGGGACCCAGGGGCATTGAGCAGTTCTTC. V gene TRBV4-1 combines with J gene TRBJ2-1, with D possibly matching TRBD1 (6 bases). The CDR3 contains 15 residues. V was pared by 1 base and J by 9 bases, with 16 bases between. Germline V CDR1 and CDR2: MGHRA, YSYEKL.